This TCR beta chain was sequenced in a study of cytomegalovirus exposure and HLA in healthy donors. Study outcomes and limitations: Rare sequences made up most TCRs, while some public TCRs were found in many donors. In vitro, three CMV-associated chains proved specific for CMV antigens. Analyses of presence/absence relied on an assumption of roughly uniform sequencing depth across donors. In a later analysis, CMV-associated beta chains were mostly HLA-associated, it appeared.

13 Jbeta primers and 60 Vbeta primers were used for the PCR. Here immunoSEQ multiplex PCR was the method, and the copy in TCRdb shows in-frame clones only, minus some. Its table lists approximately 130,000 clones. Details on this clone: Its antigen is undetermined.

Germline values: CDR1 SGDLS, CDR2 YYNGEE. The CDR3 contains 15 residues. Trimming left V 0 bases short and J 3 bases short, with 12 bases between. This sequence joins TRBV9 and TRBJ1-2; the D is unclear. The sequence derives from a woman aged 60 to 75 in good health and CMV-seronegative. Specimen: PBMCs. The CDR3 nucleotides read TGTGCCAGCAGCGTAGGTCGGGAGTGGGACTATGGCTACACCTTC. Its translation: CASSVGREWDYGYTF.